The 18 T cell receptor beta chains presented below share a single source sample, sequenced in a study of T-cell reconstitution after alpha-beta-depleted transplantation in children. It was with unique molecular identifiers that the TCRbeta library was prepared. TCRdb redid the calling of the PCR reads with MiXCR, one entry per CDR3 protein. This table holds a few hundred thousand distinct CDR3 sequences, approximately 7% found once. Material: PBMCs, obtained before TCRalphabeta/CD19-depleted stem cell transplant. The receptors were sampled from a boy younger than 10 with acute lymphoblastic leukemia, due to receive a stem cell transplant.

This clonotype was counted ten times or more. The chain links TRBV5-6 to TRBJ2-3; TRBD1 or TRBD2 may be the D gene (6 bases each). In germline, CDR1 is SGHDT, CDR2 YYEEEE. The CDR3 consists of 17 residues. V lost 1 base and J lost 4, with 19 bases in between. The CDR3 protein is CASSLFRGLKGADTQYF. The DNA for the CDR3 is TGTGCCAGCAGCTTGTTTCGGGGGCTAAAAGGGGCAGATACGCAGTATTTT.

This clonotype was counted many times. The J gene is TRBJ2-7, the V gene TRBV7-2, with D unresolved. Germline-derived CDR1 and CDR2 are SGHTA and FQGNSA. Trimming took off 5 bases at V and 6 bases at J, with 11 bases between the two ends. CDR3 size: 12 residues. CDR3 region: CASSHLRSEQYF. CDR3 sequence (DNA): TGTGCCAGCAGCCACTTACGGTCCGAGCAGTACTTC.

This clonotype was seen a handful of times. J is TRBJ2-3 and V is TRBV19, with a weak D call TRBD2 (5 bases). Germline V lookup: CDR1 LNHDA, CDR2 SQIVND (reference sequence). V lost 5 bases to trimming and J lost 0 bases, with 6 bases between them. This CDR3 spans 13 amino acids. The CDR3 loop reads CASSGSSTDTQYF. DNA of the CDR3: TGTGCCAGTAGTGGGAGCAGCACAGATACGCAGTATTTT. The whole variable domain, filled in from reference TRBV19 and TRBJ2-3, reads DGGITQSPKYLFRKEGQNVTLSCEQNLNHDAMYWYRQDPGQGLRLIYYSQIVNDFQKGDIAEGYSVSREKKESFPLTVTSAQKNPTAFYLCASSGSSTDTQYFGPGTRLTVL.

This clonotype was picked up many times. CDR3 loop: CASSSGQGRQPQHF. For the CDR3, the DNA is TGTGCCAGCAGTTCGGGACAGGGGCGGCAGCCCCAGCATTTT. This rearrangement joins TRBV27 to TRBJ1-5, with TRBD1 matching 10 bases. Germline V gene sequence: CDR1 MNHEY, CDR2 SMNVEV (reference sequence). The V gene end was trimmed by 4 bases and the J gene end by 7 bases; junction bases not matched to a gene: 4. This CDR3 spans 14 amino acids.

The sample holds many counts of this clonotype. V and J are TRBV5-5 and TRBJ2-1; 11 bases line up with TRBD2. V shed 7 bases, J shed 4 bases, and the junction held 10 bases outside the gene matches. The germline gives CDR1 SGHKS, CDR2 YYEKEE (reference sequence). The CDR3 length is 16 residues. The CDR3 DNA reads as TGTGCCAGCGACTACACCGGGACTAGCGGTTACAATGAGCAGTTCTTC. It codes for CASDYTGTSGYNEQFF.

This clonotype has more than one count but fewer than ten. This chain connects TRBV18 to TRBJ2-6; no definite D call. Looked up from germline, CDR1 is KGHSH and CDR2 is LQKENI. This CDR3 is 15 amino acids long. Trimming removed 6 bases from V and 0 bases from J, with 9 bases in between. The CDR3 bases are TGTGCCAGCTCCCCTCAAAGCTCTGGGGCCAACGTCCTGACTTTC. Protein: CASSPQSSGANVLTF. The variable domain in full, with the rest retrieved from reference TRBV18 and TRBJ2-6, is NAGVMQNPRHLVRRRGQEARLRCSPMKGHSHVYWYRQLPEEGLKFMVYLQKENIIDESGMPKERFSAEFPKEGPSILRIQQVVRGDSAAYFCASSPQSSGANVLTFGAGSRLTVL.

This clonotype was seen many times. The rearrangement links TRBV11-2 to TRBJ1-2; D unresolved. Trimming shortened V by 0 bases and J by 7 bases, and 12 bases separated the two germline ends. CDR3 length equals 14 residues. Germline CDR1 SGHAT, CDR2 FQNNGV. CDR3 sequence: CASSLDYQPPGYTF. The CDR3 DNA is TGTGCCAGCAGCTTAGATTACCAGCCCCCTGGCTACACCTTC.

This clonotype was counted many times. This chain's CDR3 is CASSESLGDYTQYF. In DNA, the CDR3 is TGTGCCAGTAGTGAGAGTCTGGGGGATTATACGCAGTATTTT. The chain carries TRBV19 and TRBJ2-3; either TRBD1 or TRBD2 may supply D (5 bases each). CDR1 is LNHDA, CDR2 SQIVND, per germline (reference sequence). The CDR3 contains 14 residues. The V end lost 5 bases, the J end lost 7 bases, and 16 bases lay between the germline ends.

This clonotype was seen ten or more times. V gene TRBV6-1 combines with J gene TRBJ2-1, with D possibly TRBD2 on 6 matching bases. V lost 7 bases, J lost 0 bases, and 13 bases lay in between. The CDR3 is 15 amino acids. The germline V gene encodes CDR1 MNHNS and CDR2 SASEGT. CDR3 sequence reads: CASTSGVFSYNEQFF. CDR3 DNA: TGTGCCAGCACCTCGGGGGTTTTCTCCTACAATGAGCAGTTCTTC.

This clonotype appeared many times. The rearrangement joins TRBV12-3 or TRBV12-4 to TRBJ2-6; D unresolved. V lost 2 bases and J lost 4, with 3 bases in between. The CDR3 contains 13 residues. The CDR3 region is CASSLIGANVLTF. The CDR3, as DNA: TGTGCCAGCAGTTTAATCGGGGCCAACGTCCTGACTTTC.

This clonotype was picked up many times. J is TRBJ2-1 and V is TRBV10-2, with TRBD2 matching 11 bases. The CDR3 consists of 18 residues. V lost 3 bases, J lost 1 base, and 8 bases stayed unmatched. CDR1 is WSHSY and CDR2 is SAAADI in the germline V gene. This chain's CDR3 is CASSDYLRLAGSYNEQFF. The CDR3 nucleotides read TGCGCCAGCAGTGACTATCTTAGACTAGCGGGGTCCTACAATGAGCAGTTCTTC.

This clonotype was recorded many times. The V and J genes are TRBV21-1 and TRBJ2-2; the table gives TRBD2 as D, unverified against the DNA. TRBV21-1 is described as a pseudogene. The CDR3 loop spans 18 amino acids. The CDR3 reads CASSKKSLAGANTGELFF. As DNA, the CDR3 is TGTGCCAGCAGCAAAAAGAGTTTAGCGGGAGCGAACACCGGGGAGCTGTTTTTT.

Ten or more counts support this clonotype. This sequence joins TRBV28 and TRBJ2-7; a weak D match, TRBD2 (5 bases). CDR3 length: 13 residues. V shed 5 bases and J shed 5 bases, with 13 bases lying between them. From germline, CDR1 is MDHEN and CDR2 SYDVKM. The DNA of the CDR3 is TGTGCCAGCAGTGATGGAGGAGGCGACGAGCAGTACTTC. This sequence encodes CASSDGGGDEQYF.

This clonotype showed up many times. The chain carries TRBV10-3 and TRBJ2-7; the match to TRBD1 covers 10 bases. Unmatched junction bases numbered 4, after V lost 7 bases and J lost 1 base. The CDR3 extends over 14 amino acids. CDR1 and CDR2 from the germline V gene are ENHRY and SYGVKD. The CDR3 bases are TGTGCCATCAAGCAGGGACAGGGGTCCTACGAGCAGTACTTC. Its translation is CAIKQGQGSYEQYF.

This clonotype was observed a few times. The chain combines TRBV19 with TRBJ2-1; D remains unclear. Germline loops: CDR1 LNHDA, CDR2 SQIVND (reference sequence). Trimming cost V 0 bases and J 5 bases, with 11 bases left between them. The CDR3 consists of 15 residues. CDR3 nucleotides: TGTGCCAGTAGTATAGATGGATTAGGGCACAATGAGCAGTTCTTC. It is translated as CASSIDGLGHNEQFF. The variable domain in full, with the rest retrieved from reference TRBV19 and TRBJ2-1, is DGGITQSPKYLFRKEGQNVTLSCEQNLNHDAMYWYRQDPGQGLRLIYYSQIVNDFQKGDIAEGYSVSREKKESFPLTVTSAQKNPTAFYLCASSIDGLGHNEQFFGPGTRLTVL.

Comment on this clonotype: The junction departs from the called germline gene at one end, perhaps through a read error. This chain's CDR3 is CASSGGGLYEQIF. The CDR3 DNA reads TGCGCCAGCAGCGGGGGGGGCTTGTATGAGCAGATCTTC. V and J are TRBV5-1 and TRBJ2-1, with D tentatively TRBD2 (7 bases). This CDR3 has 13 residues. Germline lookup yields CDR1 SGHRS and CDR2 YFSETQ. The full variable domain, with the rest looked up from reference TRBV5-1 and TRBJ2-1, is KAGVTQTPRYLIKTRGQQVTLSCSPISGHRSVSWYQQTPGQGLQFLFEYFSETQRNKGNFPGRFSGRQFSNSRSEMNVSTLELGDSALYLCASSGGGLYEQIFGPGTRLTVL.

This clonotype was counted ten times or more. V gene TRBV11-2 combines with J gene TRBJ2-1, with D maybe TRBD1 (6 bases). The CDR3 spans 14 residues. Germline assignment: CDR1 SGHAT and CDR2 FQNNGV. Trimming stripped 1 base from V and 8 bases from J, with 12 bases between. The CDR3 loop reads CASSLGGQADEQFF. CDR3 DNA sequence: TGTGCCAGCAGCTTAGGGGGGCAGGCCGATGAGCAGTTCTTC.

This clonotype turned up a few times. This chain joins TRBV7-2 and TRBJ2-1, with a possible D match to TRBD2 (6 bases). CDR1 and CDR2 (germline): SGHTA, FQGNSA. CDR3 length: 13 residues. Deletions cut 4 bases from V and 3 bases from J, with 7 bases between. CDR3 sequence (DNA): TGTGCCAGCAGCTGGGGAGGCTACAATGAGCAGTTCTTC. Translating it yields CASSWGGYNEQFF. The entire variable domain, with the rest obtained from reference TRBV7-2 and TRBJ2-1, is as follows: GAGVSQSPSNKVTEKGKDVELRCDPISGHTALYWYRQSLGQGLEFLIYFQGNSAPDKSGLPSDRFSAERTGGSVSTLTIQRTQQEDSAVYLCASSWGGYNEQFFGPGTRLTVL.